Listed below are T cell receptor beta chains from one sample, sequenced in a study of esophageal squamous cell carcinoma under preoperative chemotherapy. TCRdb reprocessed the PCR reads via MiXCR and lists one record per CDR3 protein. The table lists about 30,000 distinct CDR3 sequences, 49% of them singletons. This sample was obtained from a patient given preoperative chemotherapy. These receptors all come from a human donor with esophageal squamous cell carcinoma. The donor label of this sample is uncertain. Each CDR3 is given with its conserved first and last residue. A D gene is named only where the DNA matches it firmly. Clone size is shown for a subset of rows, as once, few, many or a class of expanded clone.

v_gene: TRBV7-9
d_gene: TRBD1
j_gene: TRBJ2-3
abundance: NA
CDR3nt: TGTGCCAGCAGGGAAGGACAGGGTCTGGATACGCAGTATTTT
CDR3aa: CASREGQGLDTQYF

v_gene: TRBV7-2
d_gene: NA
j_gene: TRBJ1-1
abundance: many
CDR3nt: TGTGCCAGCAGCTTCTCTCTGGTGCGCACTGAAGCTTTCTTT
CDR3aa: CASSFSLVRTEAFF

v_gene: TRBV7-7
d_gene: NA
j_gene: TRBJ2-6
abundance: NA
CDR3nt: TGTGCCAGCAGCCAGTGGGGGACGGAGCATGGCCCTGGGGCCAACGTCCTGACTTTC
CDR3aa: CASSQWGTEHGPGANVLTF

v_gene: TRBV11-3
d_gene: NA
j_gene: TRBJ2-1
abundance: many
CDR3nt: TGTGCCAGCAGCTCCAGGGGGACTGGTTCCAATGAGCAGTTCTTC
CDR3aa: CASSSRGTGSNEQFF

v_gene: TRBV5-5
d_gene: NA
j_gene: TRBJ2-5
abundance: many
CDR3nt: TGTGCCAGCAGCTTGTCAGGCAGGGGAGGATTAAAGACCCAGTACTTC
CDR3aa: CASSLSGRGGLKTQYF

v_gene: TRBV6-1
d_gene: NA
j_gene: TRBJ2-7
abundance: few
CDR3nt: TGTGCCAGCAGCGGAGGGTTGGCCCACGAGCAGTACTTC
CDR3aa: CASSGGLAHEQYF

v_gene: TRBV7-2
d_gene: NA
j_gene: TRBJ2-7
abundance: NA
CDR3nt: TGTGCCGGCAGCGTCGGACGGGCCAAAGATACGCAGTACTTC
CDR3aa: CAGSVGRAKDTQYF

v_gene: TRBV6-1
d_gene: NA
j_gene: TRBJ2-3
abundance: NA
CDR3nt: TGTGCCAGCCGCCAGGCTGTGAGCACAGATGAGCAGTATTTT
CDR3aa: CASRQAVSTDEQYF

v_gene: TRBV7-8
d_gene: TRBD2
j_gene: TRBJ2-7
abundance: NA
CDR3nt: TGTGTCAGCAGCTTATCCGGGGGGTACGAGCAGTACTTC
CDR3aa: CVSSLSGGYEQYF

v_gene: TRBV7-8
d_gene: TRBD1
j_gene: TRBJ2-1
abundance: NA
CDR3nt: TGCGCCAGCAGCTATTGGACAGGGGCAGATAATGAGCAGTTCTTC
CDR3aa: CASSYWTGADNEQFF

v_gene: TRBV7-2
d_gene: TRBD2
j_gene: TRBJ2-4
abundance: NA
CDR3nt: TGTGCCAGCAGCCCACCGGGAGGGAGAGGCAAAGACATGCAGTACTTT
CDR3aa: CASSPPGGRGKDMQYF

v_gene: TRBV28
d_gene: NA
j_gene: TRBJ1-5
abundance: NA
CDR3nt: TGTGCCAGCAGTTTACGCAGGCTCAATCAGCCCCAGCATTTT
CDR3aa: CASSLRRLNQPQHF

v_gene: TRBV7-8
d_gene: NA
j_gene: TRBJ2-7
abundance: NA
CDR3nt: TGTGCCAGCAGCTCCCGTGATAGCCCCGGCTCCTACGAGCAGTACTTC
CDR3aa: CASSSRDSPGSYEQYF

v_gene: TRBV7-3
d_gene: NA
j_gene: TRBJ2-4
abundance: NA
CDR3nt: TGTGCCAGCAGCTTGGGACCGGCGGGCGGGATCAAAAACACCCAGTACTTC
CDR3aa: CASSLGPAGGIKNTQYF

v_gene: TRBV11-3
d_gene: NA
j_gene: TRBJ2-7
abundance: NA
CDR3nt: TGTGGCCGCAGCTCGGGGGAGTTTGCCACAGATACGCAGTACTTC
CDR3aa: CGRSSGEFATDTQYF

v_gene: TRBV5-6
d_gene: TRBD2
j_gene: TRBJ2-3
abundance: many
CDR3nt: TGTGCCAGCAGCCCTTGGGGAGGGGTCGATACGCAGTATTTT
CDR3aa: CASSPWGGVDTQYF

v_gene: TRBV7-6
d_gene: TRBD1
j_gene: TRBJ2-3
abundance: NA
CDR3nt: TGTGCGGGCAGCGGGGACAGGGGCCGAGATACGCAGTATTTC
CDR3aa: CAGSGDRGRDTQYF

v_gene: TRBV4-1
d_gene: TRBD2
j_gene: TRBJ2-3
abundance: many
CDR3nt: TGCGCCAGCAGCCAGAATGGACTAGCGGGGGTAGATACGCAGTATTTT
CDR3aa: CASSQNGLAGVDTQYF